A single sample is the source of the 11 T cell receptor beta chains below, sequenced in a study of blood T cell repertoires in COVID-19. Measured with immunoSEQ multiplex PCR; TCRdb has only the in-frame clones, and not every one. The table has some 110,000 clones, approximately 84% seen once. The sequenced material came from peripheral blood. These TCRs come from a woman aged 55-70 years with acute or convalescent COVID-19.

Here the CDR3 DNA reads TGTGCCAGCAGCTTGGACAGGAACATCTATGGCTACACCTTC. It is translated as CASSLDRNIYGYTF. The rearrangement joins TRBV5-4 to TRBJ1-2; a weak D match, TRBD1 (5 bases). The CDR3 totals 14 residues. Germline-derived CDR1 and CDR2 are SGHNT and YYREEE (reference sequence). Trimming left V 0 bases short and J 4 bases short, with 10 bases between.

This clone showed up just a few times. The rearrangement links TRBV18 to TRBJ2-3; TRBD2 matches at 7 bases. Germline V gene data show CDR1 as KGHSH and CDR2 as LQKENI. Trimming at V came to 5 bases and at J to 0 bases, leaving 5 bases not matched to a gene. The CDR3 is made up of 15 amino acids. The CDR3 DNA follows: TGTGCCAGCTCAATCGCGGGGGAGAGCACAGATACGCAGTATTTT. As protein: CASSIAGESTDTQYF. Combining the CDR3 with reference TRBV18 and TRBJ2-3 gives the whole variable domain NAGVMQNPRHLVRRRGQEARLRCSPMKGHSHVYWYRQLPEEGLKFMVYLQKENIIDESGMPKERFSAEFPKEGPSILRIQQVVRGDSAAYFCASSIAGESTDTQYFGPGTRLTVL.

This clone has only one observation. The chain uses TRBV21-1 and TRBJ2-5; the table's D call, TRBD2, has no DNA check behind it. TRBV21-1 is described as a pseudogene. There are 15 residues in the CDR3. The CDR3 region has the DNA TGTGCCAGCAGCAAAGAACCTAGCGGCCAAGAGACCCAGTACTTC. Its protein is CASSKEPSGQETQYF.

V and J are TRBV2 and TRBJ1-4; D is unclear. Looked up from germline, CDR1 is SNHLY and CDR2 is FYNNEI. Deletions cut 3 bases from V and 8 bases from J, with 4 bases between. This CDR3 contains 11 residues. CDR3 sequence reads: CASSEREKLFF. CDR3 coding DNA: TGTGCCAGCAGTGAGAGAGAAAAACTGTTTTTT. The entire variable domain, with the rest obtained from reference TRBV2 and TRBJ1-4, is as follows: EPEVTQTPSHQVTQMGQEVILRCVPISNHLYFYWYRQILGQKVEFLVSFYNNEISEKSEIFDDQFSVERPDGSNFTLKIRSTKLEDSAMYFCASSEREKLFFGSGTQLSVL.

V is TRBV30 and J is TRBJ1-4; D not resolved. The germline CDR1 and CDR2 sequences are GTSNPN and SVGIG (reference sequence). CDR3 size: 14 residues. V was clipped by 8 bases and J by 8 bases, with 21 bases between them. The CDR3 loop is CASISAGGGEKLFF. Written as DNA, the CDR3 is TGTGCCAGCATCTCGGCCGGAGGCGGGGAAAAACTGTTTTTT.

This clone was seen more than once but under ten times. This rearrangement joins TRBV4-2 to TRBJ1-3, with D possibly TRBD1 on 6 matching bases. CDR1 is LGHNA and CDR2 is YNFKEQ in the germline V gene. CDR3 length: 16 amino acids. The V end lost 3 bases, the J end lost 4 bases, and 16 bases lay between the germline ends. The CDR3 reads CASSQYRDIAGNTIYF. CDR3 DNA: TGTGCCAGCAGCCAGTACCGGGACATTGCAGGAAACACCATATATTTT.

The chain combines TRBV19 with TRBJ2-5; 9 nucleotides line up with TRBD2. Trimming removed 1 base from V and 6 bases from J; junction bases left unmatched: 6. The CDR3 spans 15 residues. CDR1 is LNHDA and CDR2 is SQIVND in the germline V gene (reference sequence). CDR3: CASSIGASGEQTQYF. The DNA of the CDR3 is TGTGCCAGTAGTATAGGGGCTAGCGGGGAACAGACCCAGTACTTC.

V and J are TRBV19 and TRBJ1-5; 12 bases match TRBD1. CDR3 length equals 15 residues. J lost 6 bases, V lost 5 bases, and 5 bases had no gene match. The germline CDR1 and CDR2 sequences are LNHDA and SQIVND (reference sequence). The DNA for the CDR3 is TGTGCCAGTAGTGTCGGGACAGGGGGCTTTCAGCCCCAGCATTTT. This gives the protein CASSVGTGGFQPQHF.

The chain combines TRBV4-1 with TRBJ1-1; TRBD1 matches at 7 bases. The CDR3 is made up of 17 amino acids. The trim removed 0 bases at V and 1 base at J, leaving 8 bases unmatched. Germline CDR1 and CDR2: MGHRA and YSYEKL. The CDR3 here is CASSQDWLGQANTEAFF. The CDR3 DNA reads as TGCGCCAGCAGCCAAGACTGGCTAGGACAGGCGAACACTGAAGCTTTCTTT.

CDR3 DNA: TGTGCCAGCAGCCAACTGGTGCGGGGGGGCACAGATACGCAGTATTTT. It specifies CASSQLVRGGTDTQYF. The chain carries TRBV3-1 (or the pseudogene TRBV3-2) and TRBJ2-3; TRBD2 agrees at 8 bases. The CDR3 loop spans 16 amino acids. Germline V CDR1 and CDR2: LGHDT, YNNKEL (reference sequence). V lost 2 bases to trimming and J lost 1 base; unmatched junction nucleotides: 5.

Points on this clone: At one end, the junction sequence differs from germline, possibly due to a read error. The V gene is TRBV9, the J gene TRBJ2-1, with 7 bases identical to TRBD1. Germline CDR1 is SGDLS and CDR2 is YYNGEE. CDR3 size: 14 residues. The CDR3 protein is CASDTGQSFNEQFF. The DNA for the CDR3 is TGTGCCAGCGACACGGGACAGTCCTTCAATGAGCAGTTCTTC.